This TCR beta chain was recovered during a study of T cell repertoires in cytomegalovirus infection. Whole-study context: Through public TCR beta signatures, both CMV infection and matching HLA type were indicated. Study findings and constraints: CMV carriers having the relevant HLA were flagged by cumulative public TCR beta family frequency.

MiXCR was run by TCRdb on the reads, yielding one entry per CDR3 protein. The sample consists of fewer than 350,000 distinct CDR3 sequences, 17% of them appearing once. In its sample, this clonotype was seen many times. Its target is not known. The length of the CDR3 is 14 residues. V trimming: 2 bases; J trimming: 6 bases; junction bases outside the gene matches: 4. CDR1 is SGHRS, CDR2 YFSETQ, per germline. The source is a human donor in good health (CMV status not recorded). Some clones in this sample may be carry-over from other donors' samples. V usage is TRBV5-1 and J usage is TRBJ1-4; TRBD1 matches 7 bases. Sequences were obtained from PBMCs. The CDR3 bases are TGCGCCAGCAGCTTAGCAGGGGGGTATGAAAAACTGTTTTTT. Translating it yields CASSLAGGYEKLFF.